This T cell receptor beta chain originates from a study of T cells in Graves' hyperthyroidism and ophthalmopathy. Study in general: Peripheral blood was collected at initial diagnosis, before any treatment. General study points: Most clonotypes that expanded in the thyroid above 0.001 also showed up in blood.

This clonotype was detected many times. Antigen specificity is unknown. V lost 5 bases to trimming and J lost 1 base; unmatched junction nucleotides: 13. The CDR3 totals 17 residues. Researchers took RNA transcripts and amplified the TCR beta CDR3 regions from them. TCR CDR3 regions were first amplified by RT-PCR with HTBI primers. Each CDR3 protein gets one entry after TCRdb re-called the multiplex PCR reads with MiXCR. The sample lists over 300,000 distinct CDR3 sequences, about 14% occurring once. The sample consisted of blood. This chain uses TRBV12-3 or TRBV12-4 with TRBJ2-7, with 8 bases matching TRBD1. The sequence derives from a woman aged 60-70 years with Graves' hyperthyroidism. The CDR3 nucleotides read TGTGCCAGCAGTCCACGCCGACAGGGGCCAGCATCCTACGAGCAGTACTTC. It specifies CASSPRRQGPASYEQYF.